The rows below give T cell receptor beta chains drawn from one sample of a study of cytomegalovirus exposure and HLA in healthy donors. Only in-frame clones appear in the TCRdb table, and some are missing; sequencing was by immunoSEQ multiplex PCR. Of under 200,000 clones listed, roughly 91% were seen once; the top ten hold around 10%. Sequencing was done on a sample of PBMCs. The receptors stem from a woman aged 18-29 years in good health and CMV-seropositive. CDR3s include the opening cysteine and the closing phenylalanine or tryptophan. A D gene is named only where the DNA matches it firmly. Size tells how often a clone was seen (once, few, many) or the class of an expanded clone, and some rows leave it out.

abundance	v_gene	d_gene	j_gene	CDR3aa	CDR3nt
.	TRBV5-8	.	TRBJ1-3	CASSSRGSGNTIYF	TGTGCCAGCAGCTCCCGGGGGTCGGGAAACACCATATATTTT
.	TRBV6-6	TRBD2	TRBJ2-7	CASSYSASGSGEQYF	TGTGCCAGCAGTTACTCGGCTAGCGGGAGCGGGGAGCAGTACTTC
.	TRBV7-9	TRBD2	TRBJ2-2	CASSTRGTRAFGELFF	TGTGCCAGCAGTACCAGAGGGACTAGAGCATTCGGGGAGCTGTTTTTT
.	TRBV9	TRBD2	TRBJ2-1	CASSLGLAGPYNEQFF	TGTGCCAGCAGCTTGGGACTAGCGGGGCCCTACAATGAGCAGTTCTTC
once	TRBV7-2	.	TRBJ1-5	CASSLVEQWGVNQPQHF	TGTGCCAGCAGCTTAGTGGAGCAGTGGGGAGTCAATCAGCCCCAGCATTTT
.	TRBV19	.	TRBJ2-1	CASSIGGGGLYNEQFF	TGTGCCAGTAGTATAGGGGGCGGGGGCCTTTACAATGAGCAGTTCTTC
.	TRBV6-5	.	TRBJ2-7	CASSYVGVQYF	TGTGCCAGCAGTTACGTAGGGGTGCAGTACTTC
.	TRBV5-8	TRBD2	TRBJ2-1	CASSRTSGSYNEQFF	TGTGCCAGCAGCCGGACTAGCGGGAGTTACAATGAGCAGTTCTTC
.	TRBV6-1	.	TRBJ2-7	CASKLIGTNTYEQYF	TGTGCCAGCAAATTAATTGGGACAAATACCTACGAGCAGTACTTC
.	TRBV19	.	TRBJ1-1	CASSTGHQVTNTEAFF	TGTGCCAGTAGTACAGGACACCAAGTCACGAACACTGAAGCTTTCTTT
.	TRBV5-1	.	TRBJ2-3	CASSSNGGSTDTQYF	TGCGCCAGCAGTTCGAACGGAGGCAGCACAGATACGCAGTATTTT
.	TRBV5-8	.	TRBJ2-5	CASRIGGGGETQYF	TGTGCCAGCAGAATAGGAGGGGGGGGAGAGACCCAGTACTTC
once	TRBV20-1	.	TRBJ2-3	CSAYTDTQYF	TGCAGTGCTTATACAGATACGCAGTATTTT
.	TRBV5-1	.	TRBJ1-1	CASSQRDTGTTEAFF	TGCGCCAGCAGCCAACGGGACACAGGGACCACTGAAGCTTTCTTT
.	TRBV7-8	.	TRBJ2-5	CASSPGQPNQETQYF	TGTGCCAGCAGCCCAGGACAGCCGAACCAAGAGACCCAGTACTTC
.	TRBV13	.	TRBJ1-1	CASSFIRGANTEAFF	TGTGCCAGCAGCTTCATTCGGGGGGCTAACACTGAAGCTTTCTTT
.	TRBV14	TRBD2	TRBJ2-1	CASSRGRVNEQFF	TGTGCCAGCAGCCGGGGGAGGGTCAATGAGCAGTTCTTC
once	TRBV6-1	.	TRBJ2-7	CAIKLGLQYEQYF	TGTGCCATTAAATTGGGCCTGCAGTACGAGCAGTACTTC
.	TRBV27	.	TRBJ2-1	CASRSLAYNEQFF	TGTGCCAGCAGGTCTCTAGCGTACAATGAGCAGTTCTTC
.	TRBV5-1	.	TRBJ2-3	CASSFSLDTQYF	TGCGCCAGCAGCTTTTCTTTGGATACGCAGTATTTT
.	TRBV10-2	TRBD1	TRBJ1-4	CASSDRGRREKLFF	TGCGCCAGCAGTGACAGGGGGCGGCGGGAAAAACTGTTTTTT
once	TRBV7-2	.	TRBJ1-2	CARKGRIGPSGYTF	TGTGCCAGGAAAGGGAGAATAGGACCTTCGGGCTACACCTTC
.	TRBV9	TRBD2	TRBJ2-2	CATGGAGTGELFF	TGTGCCACGGGAGGAGCGGGTACCGGGGAGCTGTTTTTT
.	TRBV28	.	TRBJ2-1	CASLKGGLYNEQFF	TGTGCCAGCCTCAAGGGGGGGCTCTACAATGAGCAGTTCTTC
.	TRBV2	TRBD2	TRBJ2-7	CASAGGVFYEQYF	TGTGCCAGCGCGGGAGGGGTGTTCTACGAGCAGTACTTC
.	TRBV11-2	.	TRBJ1-1	CASRWGDTEAFF	TGTGCCAGCAGATGGGGGGACACTGAAGCTTTCTTT
once	TRBV27	TRBD2	TRBJ2-5	CASSLLAGYGLETQYF	TGTGCCAGCAGTCTCTTAGCGGGATACGGTCTAGAGACCCAGTACTTC
.	TRBV2	TRBD2	TRBJ2-1	CARGTLAGDVAPFF	TGTGCCAGAGGGACGCTAGCGGGAGACGTGGCTCCGTTCTTC
.	TRBV25-1	TRBD1	TRBJ2-2	CASSAYRGTGELFF	TGTGCCAGCAGTGCTTACAGGGGGACCGGGGAGCTGTTTTTT
.	TRBV5-6	TRBD2	TRBJ2-1	CASSLFGGGSSYNEQFF	TGTGCCAGCAGCTTGTTTGGCGGGGGGAGCTCCTACAATGAGCAGTTCTTC
.	TRBV28	TRBD2	TRBJ2-3	CASSLQLAGGFVDTQYF	TGTGCCAGCAGTTTACAACTAGCGGGAGGATTTGTAGATACGCAGTATTTT
.	TRBV2	TRBD1	TRBJ2-2	CASSGQGATGELFF	TGTGCCAGCTCCGGACAGGGGGCCACCGGGGAGCTGTTTTTT
.	TRBV29-1	TRBD2	TRBJ2-1	CSVLAAYNEQFF	TGCAGCGTTCTAGCGGCCTACAATGAGCAGTTCTTC
.	TRBV30	.	TRBJ2-1	CAWDRDWCNEQFF	TGTGCCTGGGACCGGGATTGGTGCAATGAGCAGTTCTTC
.	TRBV14	.	TRBJ1-2	CASSQERQGFGYTF	TGTGCCAGCAGCCAAGAAAGGCAGGGCTTCGGCTACACCTTC
.	TRBV19	.	TRBJ2-1	CASSSLTGPSYNEQFF	TGTGCCAGTAGTTCACTCACAGGGCCTTCCTACAATGAGCAGTTCTTC
few	TRBV27	TRBD1	TRBJ2-7	CASNRDRQAYEQYF	TGTGCCAGCAACAGGGACAGACAAGCCTACGAGCAGTACTTC
once	TRBV28	TRBD1	TRBJ1-4	CASTKTGSNEKLFF	TGTGCCAGCACCAAGACAGGGTCTAATGAAAAACTGTTTTTT
.	TRBV5-6	.	TRBJ2-7	CASSLDYYYEQYF	TGTGCCAGCAGTTTGGATTACTACTACGAGCAGTACTTC
.	TRBV9	TRBD1	TRBJ1-1	CASSGGQLNTEAFF	TGTGCCAGCAGCGGGGGACAGTTGAACACTGAAGCTTTCTTT
few	TRBV7-2	.	TRBJ1-5	CASSQDTSNQPQHF	TGTGCCAGCAGCCAGGACACTAGCAATCAGCCCCAGCATTTT
.	TRBV7-9	.	TRBJ2-1	CASSETSSYNEQFF	TGTGCCAGCAGTGAGACTAGCTCCTACAATGAGCAGTTCTTC
.	TRBV27	TRBD2	TRBJ2-1	CASSRGTTDNEQFF	TGTGCCAGCAGCCGTGGGACTACTGACAATGAGCAGTTCTTC
.	TRBV19	TRBD2	TRBJ2-3	CASSMSSSGTRDTQYF	TGTGCCAGTAGTATGTCGTCTAGCGGGACGCGGGATACGCAGTATTTT
.	TRBV6-5	TRBD2	TRBJ2-7	CASHAGDEQYF	TGTGCCAGCCATGCGGGGGACGAGCAGTACTTC
.	TRBV7-2	.	TRBJ2-3	CASSFRGGDTQYF	TGTGCCAGCAGCTTCAGGGGTGGAGATACGCAGTATTTT
once	TRBV6-5	TRBD2	TRBJ2-1	CASSRLAGAYNEQFF	TGTGCCAGCAGCCGTCTAGCGGGAGCCTACAATGAGCAGTTCTTC
.	TRBV5-4	.	TRBJ1-2	CASSLNNDYGYTF	TGTGCCAGCAGCTTGAACAACGACTATGGCTACACCTTC
.	TRBV25-1	TRBD2	TRBJ2-1	CASSLAGDVSEQFF	TGTGCCAGCAGTCTAGCGGGAGATGTTAGTGAGCAGTTCTTC
.	TRBV7-9	TRBD1	TRBJ1-1	CASSTKGQGTEAFF	TGTGCCAGCAGCACCAAGGGACAGGGGACTGAAGCTTTCTTT
.	TRBV4-2	.	TRBJ2-1	CASSQDGRGNEQFF	TGTGCCAGCAGCCAAGATGGTCGGGGAAATGAGCAGTTCTTC
few	TRBV30	TRBD2	TRBJ2-1	CAWIKREGLYNEQFF	TGTGCCTGGATTAAGCGGGAGGGCCTCTACAATGAGCAGTTCTTC
.	TRBV9	.	TRBJ1-2	CASTRGLGARYGYTF	TGTGCCAGCACCCGAGGGCTGGGGGCGCGCTATGGCTACACCTTC
.	TRBV20-1	.	TRBJ2-1	CSASRQVQFF	TGCAGTGCTAGTCGCCAGGTTCAGTTCTTC
.	TRBV12-5	TRBD1	TRBJ1-2	CASGFTGGYGYTF	TGTGCTAGTGGTTTCACAGGGGGCTATGGCTACACCTTC
.	TRBV30	.	TRBJ1-5	CAWSHITGWWQPQHF	TGTGCCTGGAGTCATATTACAGGGTGGTGGCAGCCCCAGCATTTT
.	TRBV6-4	TRBD2	TRBJ2-1	CASSDSTSGSYNEQFF	TGTGCCAGCAGTGACTCGACTAGCGGGAGCTACAATGAGCAGTTCTTC
once	TRBV27	TRBD2	TRBJ2-5	CASGLAEETQYF	TGTGCCAGCGGACTAGCGGAAGAGACCCAGTACTTC